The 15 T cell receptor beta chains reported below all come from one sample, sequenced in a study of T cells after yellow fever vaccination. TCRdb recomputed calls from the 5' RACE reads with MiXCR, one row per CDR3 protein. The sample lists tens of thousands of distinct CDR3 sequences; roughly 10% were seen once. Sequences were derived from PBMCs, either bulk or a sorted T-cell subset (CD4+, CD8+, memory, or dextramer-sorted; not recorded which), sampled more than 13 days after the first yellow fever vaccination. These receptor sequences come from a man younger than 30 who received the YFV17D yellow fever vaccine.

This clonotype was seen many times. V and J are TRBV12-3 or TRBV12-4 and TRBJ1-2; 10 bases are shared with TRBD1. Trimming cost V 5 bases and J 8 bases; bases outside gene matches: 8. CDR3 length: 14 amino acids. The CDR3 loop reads CASSLTGGSWGYTF. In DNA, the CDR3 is TGTGCCAGCAGTCTGACAGGGGGCAGCTGGGGCTACACCTTC.

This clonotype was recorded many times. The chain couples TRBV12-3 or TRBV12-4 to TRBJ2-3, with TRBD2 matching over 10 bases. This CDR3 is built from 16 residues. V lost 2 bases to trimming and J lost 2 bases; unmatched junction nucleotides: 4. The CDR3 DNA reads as TGTGCCAGCAGTTTAAGGCTAGCGGGGGTCACAGATACGCAGTATTTT. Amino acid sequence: CASSLRLAGVTDTQYF.

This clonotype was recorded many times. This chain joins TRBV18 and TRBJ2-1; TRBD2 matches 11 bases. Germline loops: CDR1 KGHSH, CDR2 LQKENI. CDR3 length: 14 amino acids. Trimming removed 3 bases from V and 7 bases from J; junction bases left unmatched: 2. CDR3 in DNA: TGTGCCAGCTCACCCACTAGCGGGGGTAATGAGCAGTTCTTC. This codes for CASSPTSGGNEQFF.

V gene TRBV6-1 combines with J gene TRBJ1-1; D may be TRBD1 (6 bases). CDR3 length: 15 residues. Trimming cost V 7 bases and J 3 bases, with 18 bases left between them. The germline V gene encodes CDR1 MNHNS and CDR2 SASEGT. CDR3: CASTPRPTGHTEAFF. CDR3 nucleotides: TGTGCCAGCACCCCAAGACCCACAGGGCACACTGAAGCTTTCTTT.

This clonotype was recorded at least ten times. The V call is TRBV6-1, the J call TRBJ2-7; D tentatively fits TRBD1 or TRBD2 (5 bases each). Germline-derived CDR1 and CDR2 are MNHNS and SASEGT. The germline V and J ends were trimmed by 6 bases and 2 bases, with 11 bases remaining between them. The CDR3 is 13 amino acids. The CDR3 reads CASSPGRTYEQYF. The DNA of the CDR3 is TGTGCCAGCAGCCCGGGACGGACCTACGAGCAGTACTTC.

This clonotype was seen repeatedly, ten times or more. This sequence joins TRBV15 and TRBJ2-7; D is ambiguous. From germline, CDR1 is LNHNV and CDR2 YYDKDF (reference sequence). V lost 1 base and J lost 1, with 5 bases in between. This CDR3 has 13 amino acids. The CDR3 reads CATSRGISYEQYV. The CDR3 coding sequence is TGTGCCACCAGCAGAGGGATTTCCTACGAGCAGTACGTC.

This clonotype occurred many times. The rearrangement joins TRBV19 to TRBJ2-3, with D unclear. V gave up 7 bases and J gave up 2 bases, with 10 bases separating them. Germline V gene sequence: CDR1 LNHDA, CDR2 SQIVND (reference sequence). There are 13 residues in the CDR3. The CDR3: CASKRSYTDTQYF. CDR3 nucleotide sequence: TGTGCCAGTAAGAGATCATACACAGATACGCAGTATTTT.

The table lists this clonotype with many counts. DNA for the CDR3: TGTGCCAGCGCCGGTGGAAACTATGGCTACACCTTC. This codes for CASAGGNYGYTF. This rearrangement joins TRBV28 to TRBJ1-2; D unclear. V lost 8 bases, J lost 2 bases, and 9 bases lay in between. The length of the CDR3 is 12 residues. Germline values: CDR1 MDHEN, CDR2 SYDVKM.

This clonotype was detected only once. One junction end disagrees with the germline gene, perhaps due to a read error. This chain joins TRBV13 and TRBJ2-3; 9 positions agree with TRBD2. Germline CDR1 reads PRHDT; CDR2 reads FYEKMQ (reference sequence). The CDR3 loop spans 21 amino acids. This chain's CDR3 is CAISSEIVCRRGGLVSNTQYF. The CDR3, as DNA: TGTGCCATCAGCTCCGAAATCGTATGCCGGCGGGGGGGCCTCGTATCAAATACGCAGTATTTT. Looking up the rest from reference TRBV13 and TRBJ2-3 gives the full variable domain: AAGVIQSPRHLIKEKRETATLKCYPIPRHDTVYWYQQGPGQDPQFLISFYEKMQSDKGSIPDRFSAQQFSDYHSELNMSSLELGDSALYFCAISSEIVCRRGGLVSNTQYFGPGTRLTVL.

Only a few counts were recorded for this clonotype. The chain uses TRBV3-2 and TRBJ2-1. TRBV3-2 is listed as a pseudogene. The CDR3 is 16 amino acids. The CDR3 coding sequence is TGTGCCAGCAGCCTCCAGTTAAGAAGCTCCTACAATGAGCAGTTCTTC. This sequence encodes CASSLQLRSSYNEQFF.

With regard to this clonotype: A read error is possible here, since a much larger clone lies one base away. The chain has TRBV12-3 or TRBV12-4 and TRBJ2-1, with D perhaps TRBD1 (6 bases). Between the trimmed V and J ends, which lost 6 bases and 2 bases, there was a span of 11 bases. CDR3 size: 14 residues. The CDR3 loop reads CASSDRLTYNEQFF. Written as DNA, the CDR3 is TGTGCCAGCAGCGACAGGCTGACCTACAATGAGCAGTTCTTC.

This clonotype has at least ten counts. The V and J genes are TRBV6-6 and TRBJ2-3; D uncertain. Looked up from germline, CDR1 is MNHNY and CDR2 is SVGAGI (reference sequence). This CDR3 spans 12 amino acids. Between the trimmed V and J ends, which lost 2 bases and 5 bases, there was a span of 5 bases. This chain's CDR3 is CASSYPGDTQYF. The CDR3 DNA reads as TGTGCCAGCAGTTACCCGGGAGATACGCAGTATTTT.

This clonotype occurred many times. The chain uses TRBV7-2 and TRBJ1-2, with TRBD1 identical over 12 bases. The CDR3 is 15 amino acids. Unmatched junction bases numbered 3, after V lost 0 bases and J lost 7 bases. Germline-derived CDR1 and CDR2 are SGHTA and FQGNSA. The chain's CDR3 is CASSLAGQGAGGYTF. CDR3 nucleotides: TGTGCCAGCAGCTTAGCGGGACAGGGGGCTGGTGGCTACACCTTC.

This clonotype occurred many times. The DNA of the CDR3 is TGCAGTGCTAGAGGACAGGGGGACACTGAAGCTTTCTTT. Translation gives CSARGQGDTEAFF. This chain links TRBV20-1 with TRBJ1-1; 9 bases map to TRBD1. V trimming: 1 base; J trimming: 3 bases; junction bases outside the gene matches: 0. Germline values: CDR1 DFQATT, CDR2 SNEGSKA (reference sequence). There are 13 residues in the CDR3.

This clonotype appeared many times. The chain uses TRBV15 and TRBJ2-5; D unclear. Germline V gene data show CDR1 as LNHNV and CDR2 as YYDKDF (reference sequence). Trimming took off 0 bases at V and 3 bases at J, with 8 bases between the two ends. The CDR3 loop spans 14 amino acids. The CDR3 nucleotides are TGTGCCACCAGCAGAGATGGTAGAGAAGAGACCCAGTACTTC. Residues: CATSRDGREETQYF.